These 21 T cell receptor beta chains came from one sample sequenced in a study of blood T cell repertoires in COVID-19. The method was immunoSEQ multiplex PCR; TCRdb's version includes in-frame clones alone and lacks a portion of them. This repertoire shows 310,000 or so clones, around nine tenths found once; its top ten account for approximately 8.8%. The sequencing input was PBMCs or T cells enriched from blood (not recorded which). The receptors derive from a middle-aged woman who had recovered from COVID-19.

The CDR3 coding sequence is TGCGCCAGCAGCTTGCAGGGGGCTCCTAGCACAGATACGCAGTATTTT. Amino acid sequence: CASSLQGAPSTDTQYF. The rearrangement joins TRBV5-1 to TRBJ2-3; 8 bases match TRBD1. CDR3 length equals 16 residues. CDR1 and CDR2 from the germline V gene are SGHRS and YFSETQ. J was trimmed by 0 bases and V by 1 base; bases with no gene match: 4.

The chain recombines TRBV24-1 with TRBJ2-3; 9 bases align to TRBD1. CDR1 and CDR2 (germline): KGHDR, SFDVKD. V shed 4 bases and J 0 bases; nucleotides not matched to a gene: 4. This CDR3 is 16 amino acids long. The CDR3 bases are TGTGCCACCAGTGACCCACAGGGGGCGAGCACAGATACGCAGTATTTT. This translates into CATSDPQGASTDTQYF.

The CDR3 spells CSGRAGTDANYGYTF. The CDR3 DNA reads as TGCAGCGGAAGGGCGGGGACTGACGCTAACTATGGCTACACCTTC. J is TRBJ1-2 and V is TRBV29-1; D might be TRBD1 (5 bases). The germline V gene has CDR1 SQVTM and CDR2 ANQGSEA. The CDR3 has 15 residues. V was trimmed by 7 bases and J by 0 bases, leaving 18 bases between them.

V usage is TRBV4-3 and J usage is TRBJ1-4, with 8 positions matching TRBD1. J gave up 7 bases and V 0 bases, and 10 bases lay outside the gene matches. From germline, CDR1 is LGHNA and CDR2 YSLEER. This CDR3 is built from 17 residues. CDR3 nucleotides: TGCGCCAGCAGCCAAGATCGGGGGACAGGCGATATTGAAAAACTGTTTTTT. It is translated as CASSQDRGTGDIEKLFF.

The rearrangement uses TRBV9 and TRBJ2-4; D gene uncertain. The CDR3 has 14 amino acids. Germline V CDR1 and CDR2: SGDLS, YYNGEE. V lost 0 bases and J 6 bases, leaving 10 bases between the germline ends. CDR3 in amino acids: CASSVGPVPNIQYF. In nucleotides, the CDR3 is TGTGCCAGCAGCGTAGGCCCGGTACCAAACATTCAGTACTTC.

The chain joins TRBV4-1 to TRBJ2-7, with D possibly being TRBD1 (6 bases). The CDR3 has 15 amino acids. Between the trimmed V and J ends, which lost 6 bases and 1 base, there was a span of 16 bases. Germline V gene data show CDR1 as MGHRA and CDR2 as YSYEKL. Here the CDR3 DNA reads TGCGCCAGCAGGCTGAACCGGGACACTTCCTACGAGCAGTACTTC. Its protein product is CASRLNRDTSYEQYF.

The chain carries TRBV19 and TRBJ1-1; D call uncertain. The germline CDR1 and CDR2 sequences are LNHDA and SQIVND (reference sequence). The CDR3 totals 14 residues. V was pared by 3 bases and J by 4 bases, with 12 bases between. The DNA of the CDR3 is TGTGCCAGTAGTATTTCACCCGGGAGCACTGAAGCTTTCTTT. It yields the protein CASSISPGSTEAFF.

The CDR3 protein is CASSLTSGTNEQFF. CDR3 sequence (DNA): TGTGCCAGCAGCTTGACTAGCGGGACCAATGAGCAGTTCTTC. The chain couples TRBV7-9 to TRBJ2-1, with 11 positions matching TRBD2. This CDR3 comprises 14 residues. J was trimmed by 6 bases and V by 3 bases; bases with no gene match: 1. Per the germline V gene, CDR1 is SEHNR and CDR2 is FQNEAQ (reference sequence).

The chain employs TRBV7-6 and TRBJ2-2; 7 bases map to TRBD2. This CDR3 comprises 16 residues. Germline values: CDR1 SGHVS, CDR2 FNYEAQ. J lost 3 bases, V lost 0 bases, and 4 bases had no gene match. In DNA, the CDR3 is TGTGCCAGCAGCTTAGCGGGAGGGCCAGACACCGGGGAGCTGTTTTTT. Translated: CASSLAGGPDTGELFF.

V is TRBV5-4 and J is TRBJ2-3, with 9 bases that match TRBD2. Losses at the gene ends were 0 bases for V and 7 bases for J; bases not matched to a gene: 12. This CDR3 spans 17 amino acids. Per germline, CDR1 SGHNT and CDR2 YYREEE (reference sequence). CDR3 protein: CASSLVPAGGLGNTQYF. The DNA for the CDR3 is TGTGCCAGCAGCTTGGTCCCAGCGGGGGGCCTCGGGAATACGCAGTATTTT.

The genes are TRBV25-1 and TRBJ1-2, with a tentative D call TRBD1 (6 bases). The CDR3 extends over 14 amino acids. The ends were cut back, 2 bases at V and 8 bases at J, with 15 bases in the middle. Germline CDR1 and CDR2: MGHDK and SYGVNS. CDR3 nucleotide sequence: TGTGCCAGCAGTGAACGAGGACAGTTAAGAGGCTACACCTTC. It codes for CASSERGQLRGYTF.

The J gene is TRBJ2-5, the V gene TRBV2, with 7 bases that match TRBD2. Germline V CDR1 and CDR2: SNHLY, FYNNEI. V dropped 4 bases and J dropped 3; count of bases not matched to a gene: 11. CDR3 size: 16 residues. CDR3 protein: CASSGRAGWVEETQYF. As DNA, the CDR3 is TGTGCCAGCAGTGGGCGAGCGGGGTGGGTTGAAGAGACCCAGTACTTC. The full variable domain, its missing parts supplied by reference TRBV2 and TRBJ2-5, is EPEVTQTPSHQVTQMGQEVILRCVPISNHLYFYWYRQILGQKVEFLVSFYNNEISEKSEIFDDQFSVERPDGSNFTLKIRSTKLEDSAMYFCASSGRAGWVEETQYFGPGTRLLVL.

The gene calls are TRBV2 and TRBJ2-5; 10 positions match TRBD1. In germline, CDR1 is SNHLY, CDR2 FYNNEI. The CDR3 consists of 15 residues. V shed 2 bases and J 2 bases; nucleotides not matched to a gene: 2. The CDR3 DNA reads as TGTGCCAGCAGTGAAAGGACAGGGGGACAAGAGACCCAGTACTTC. Its translation is CASSERTGGQETQYF.

The chain recombines TRBV30 with TRBJ1-2, with 8 bases identical to TRBD1. Per the germline V gene, CDR1 is GTSNPN and CDR2 is SVGIG (reference sequence). The V and J ends lost 3 bases and 1 base, in that order; junction bases with no gene match: 4. The CDR3 runs 14 residues. CDR3 bases: TGTGCCTGGAGGAGGACAGGGATTAACTATGGCTACACCTTC. This codes for CAWRRTGINYGYTF.

V usage is TRBV18 and J usage is TRBJ1-2; 7 positions agree with TRBD1. Germline V gives CDR1 KGHSH, CDR2 LQKENI. V shed 6 bases, J shed 3 bases, and the junction held 10 bases outside the gene matches. The CDR3 extends over 15 amino acids. The CDR3: CASSPQRGQYYGYTF. CDR3 in DNA: TGTGCCAGCTCCCCCCAAAGGGGGCAATACTATGGCTACACCTTC.

The chain couples TRBV3-1 (or the pseudogene TRBV3-2) to TRBJ2-6, with D unclear. The CDR3 extends over 19 amino acids. Germline assignment: CDR1 LGHDT and CDR2 YNNKEL (reference sequence). V lost 0 bases to trimming and J lost 0 bases, with 15 bases between them. CDR3 sequence (DNA): TGTGCCAGCAGCCAAGAGGTATCGGTCACCCACTCTGGGGCCAACGTCCTGACTTTC. Translated, it gives CASSQEVSVTHSGANVLTF.

This clone has more than one count but fewer than ten. V usage is TRBV5-1 and J usage is TRBJ1-2; possible D gene TRBD1, 5 bases. Germline V gene sequence: CDR1 SGHRS, CDR2 YFSETQ. CDR3 size: 15 residues. V lost 4 bases, J lost 0 bases, and 13 bases lay in between. CDR3: CASSLQDPSNYGYTF. The CDR3 DNA reads TGCGCCAGCAGCCTACAGGACCCATCTAACTATGGCTACACCTTC.

The chain combines TRBV18 with TRBJ2-5; 12 nucleotides align to TRBD1. CDR1 and CDR2 from the germline V gene are KGHSH and LQKENI. Germline trimming cut 6 bases from V and 4 bases from J; bases unmatched to any gene: 3. The CDR3 has 14 amino acids. CDR3 DNA sequence: TGTGCCAGCTCCCAGGGACAGGGGGCAGAGACCCAGTACTTC. It yields the protein CASSQGQGAETQYF.

The CDR3 region is CASSQGTSYEQYF. The CDR3 nucleotides read TGTGCCAGCAGTCAGGGGACCTCCTACGAGCAGTACTTC. The chain is built from TRBV12-3 or TRBV12-4 and TRBJ2-7, with D possibly being TRBD1 (6 bases). Trimming pared 5 bases from V and 0 bases from J, leaving 8 bases between. The CDR3 totals 13 residues.

The chain combines TRBV27 with TRBJ2-7, with 11 bases aligning to TRBD1. V shed 5 bases and J 5 bases; nucleotides not matched to a gene: 5. There are 14 residues in the CDR3. CDR1 is MNHEY and CDR2 is SMNVEV in the germline V gene (reference sequence). The CDR3 bases are TGTGCCAGCAGTATCCGGGACAGGGGGAACGAGCAGTACTTC. This sequence encodes CASSIRDRGNEQYF.

The chain is built from TRBV7-2 and TRBJ1-3; D gene ambiguous. Trimming removed 5 bases from V and 1 base from J, with 12 bases in between. Germline CDR1 is SGHTA and CDR2 is FQGNSA. The CDR3 is 15 residues long. The CDR3 protein is CASSLVAPSGNTIYF. The CDR3 region has the DNA TGTGCCAGCAGCCTGGTGGCTCCGTCTGGAAACACCATATATTTT.